The present TCR beta chain was sequenced within a study of CXCR3-negative and CXCR3-positive naive CD8 T cells. 5' RACE with UMI labels generated the TRB cDNA libraries. TCRdb re-called the 5' RACE reads and shows each CDR3 protein once, DNA omitted. The sample table sets out just over 40,000 distinct CDR3 sequences. Worth noting for this clonotype: Its specificity is unknown.

Study findings and constraints: Because surface CD5 did not distinguish the naive subsets, TCR strength was inferred from TRB CDR3 properties.

Subsets of CD8+ T cells were each sorted in triplicate at 250,000 to 350,000 cells apiece. Cells that were CD45RO-CCR7+CD27+CD95- constituted naive CD8+ T cells. The CDR3 consists of 15 residues. Germline-derived CDR1 and CDR2 are LGHNA and YNFKEQ. The TCR sequence derives from a human donor in good health. Some clones in this sample may be carry-over from other donors' samples. The sample was naive CXCR3- CD8+ T cells from blood. The sample's subset: CD45RO-CCR7+CD27+CD95- naive CD8+ T cells lacking CXCR3 (TNR3-). The chain joins TRBV4-2 to TRBJ1-2; the TCRdb D gene call, TRBD1, has no DNA to confirm it. The CDR3 sequence is CASSQDYAGNYGYTF.